One T cell receptor (beta chain) is described in this entry. TCRdb re-called the PCR reads with MiXCR. The sample yields roughly 81,000 clones, 8.6% seen once. Nobody among the patients had been given any treatment before thyroid surgery. This sample was included in a study of metastatic and nonmetastatic thyroid tumors. Germline V gene data show CDR1 as MNHEY and CDR2 as SMNVEV (reference sequence). J lost 3 bases, V lost 2 bases, and 3 bases had no gene match. This CDR3 spans 15 amino acids. This receptor was obtained from a female donor with papillary thyroid cancer or a benign thyroid nodule (not recorded which). Some clones in this sample may be carry-over from other donors' samples. The sequenced sample consisted of blood. This chain connects TRBV27 to TRBJ2-1; TRBD1 agrees at 8 bases. As DNA, the CDR3 is TGTGCCAGCAGTTTAGACAGGGGAATCTACAATGAGCAGTTCTTC. Translating it yields CASSLDRGIYNEQFF.